The entry below describes one T cell receptor (beta chain). What it binds is not known. Sequence at one end of the junction differs from germline and may be a read error. PCR employed 60 Vbeta and 13 Jbeta primers. The assay was immunoSEQ multiplex PCR, and TCRdb's table has in-frame clones only and misses some. The repertoire holds about 160,000 clones, with approximately 74% as singletons. This entry is derived from a study of cytomegalovirus exposure and HLA in healthy donors. Samples came from healthy bone marrow donors. Findings and limits, study-wide: Whilst most TCR sequences proved rare, a subset of public TCRs occurred across many donors. The authors later found TCR association rates varying by HLA locus, with DRB1 most and HLA-C fewest. Association of a missense DCLRE1C variant with TCR beta V- and J-gene trimming was reported in a later analysis.

This CDR3 is 13 amino acids long. The V gene's germline CDR1 is SSHAT and CDR2 FNYEAQ (reference sequence). The gene calls are TRBV7-7 and TRBJ2-1, with 9 bases that match TRBD2. The clonotype was recovered from a woman in her thirties in good health and CMV-seronegative. Input material: PBMCs. Written as DNA, the CDR3 is TGTGCTAGCAGCTTAGGTCTAGCGGGAGAGCAGTTCTTC. Amino acid sequence: CASSLGLAGEQFF.